A selection of T cell receptor beta chains follows, all from one sample in a study of shared clonotypes between healthy human individuals. The assay was immunoSEQ multiplex PCR, and TCRdb's table has in-frame clones only and misses some. This table has more than 2 million clones, 85% to 95% appearing once. The source material was naive CD8+ T cells sorted from blood. The receptor set was obtained from a man between 18 and 29 years old in good health. CDR3s leave out the opening cysteine and the closing phenylalanine or tryptophan.

V,CDR3
TRBV6-5,ASSPTGVEAF
TRBV6-5,ASSSLGPGSTDTQY
TRBV2,ASRGMDEKLF
TRBV11-2,ASSLDLGSTDTQY
TRBV7-9,ASTTGFDGYT
TRBV4-1,ASSPTRDIGQPQH
TRBV7-9,ASSLATGARQETQY
TRBV7-7,ASSTTRVRKY
TRBV9,ASSVSGTGGYEQY
TRBV7-9,ASSLSSAYEQY
TRBV4-1,ASSLYTGELF
TRBV6-5,ASSETGNYEQY
TRBV19,ASSIGLAGRGNTGELF
TRBV18,ASSPQIPEGADTQY
TRBV19,AISPQLFSGNTIY
TRBV19,ASSLYLAWDRVNEQY
TRBV6-1,ASSEPGPASF
TRBV27,ASSLTGGGYT
TRBV10-1,ALRWRETQY
TRBV25-1,ASVTGTSGLQEQY
TRBV30,AWSQGRGDGYT
TRBV30,AWSSPSQNYGYT
TRBV10-3,AISNPGQDTGELF
TRBV5-1,ASSLGEGRRELF
TRBV10-3,AISEGTGISYEQY
TRBV18,ASSPISADSYEQY
TRBV2,ASSGLRNTEAF
TRBV7-9,ASSLITSGIDEQF
TRBV19,ASSIVSGNQPQH
TRBV6-1,ASSAGRGGRYNEQF
TRBV11-2,ASSLDPGGNNEQF
TRBV19,ASSEGVLNSPLH
TRBV5-6,ASSSGTNGDTQY
TRBV30,AWSVGVIADTQY
TRBV7-9,ASSWSTSYEQY
TRBV6-6,ASTRLEAGETQY
TRBV2,ASSEGPAENHGKLF
TRBV5-1,ASSLQRQGSYEQY
TRBV27,ASWARWSEAF
TRBV11-2,ASSLDRWRESQYEQY
TRBV7-9,ASNPPAGQGFAF
TRBV9,ASSVISIPNEQF
TRBV19,ASSWGEAYGYT
TRBV6-1,ASKRTGDSNQPQH
TRBV10-2,ASSVLARDTQY
TRBV27,ASSLGAGVRNEQF
TRBV28,ASSWLVGAAEQY
TRBV7-2,ATLVGGGAYSEQF
TRBV5-4,ASSLLLAGGGETQY
TRBV27,ASRTGTSEETQY